This T cell receptor beta chain was identified during a study of monozygotic twins with inflammatory bowel disease. Study conclusions and caveats: Between concordant and discordant twins, repertoire similarity failed to differ, a result that limited power may explain.

TCRdb re-called the 5' RACE reads; one entry per CDR3 protein, DNA not given. This listing includes some 160,000 distinct CDR3 sequences. Germline V gene lookup returns CDR1 SGHKS and CDR2 YYEKEE (reference sequence). This CDR3 comprises 13 residues. With regard to this clonotype: Its antigen is unidentified.

The sequence was collected from a human donor with ulcerative colitis or Crohn's disease, or a healthy co-twin of an affected twin (not recorded which). The gene calls are TRBV5-5 and TRBJ1-1; the D call from TCRdb, TRBD1, cannot be confirmed without DNA. The sequenced sample was blood. The CDR3 protein is CASSHRGSTEAFF.